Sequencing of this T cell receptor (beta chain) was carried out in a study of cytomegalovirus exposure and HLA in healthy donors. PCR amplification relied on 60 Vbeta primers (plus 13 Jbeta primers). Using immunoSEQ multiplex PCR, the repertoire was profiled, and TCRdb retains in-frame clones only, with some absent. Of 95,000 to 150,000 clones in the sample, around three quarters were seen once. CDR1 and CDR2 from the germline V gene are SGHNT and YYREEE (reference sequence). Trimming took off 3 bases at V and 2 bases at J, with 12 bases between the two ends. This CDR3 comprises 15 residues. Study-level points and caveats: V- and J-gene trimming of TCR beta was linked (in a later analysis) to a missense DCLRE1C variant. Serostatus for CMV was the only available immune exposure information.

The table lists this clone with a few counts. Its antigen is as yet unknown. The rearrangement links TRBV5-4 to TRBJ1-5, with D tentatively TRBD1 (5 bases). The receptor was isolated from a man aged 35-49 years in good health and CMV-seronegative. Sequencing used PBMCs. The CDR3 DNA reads TGTGCCAGCAGCTCCGGGGGGGAGCGCAATCAGCCCCAGCATTTT. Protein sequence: CASSSGGERNQPQHF.